This T cell receptor beta chain was retrieved from a study of glioma-infiltrating T cells. Study results and limitations: Non-neoplastic patients had below-expected tissue-blood divergence, while all gliomas exceeded expectation. CDR3 overlap between tissue and blood was very small.

This clonotype was recorded a few times. What it binds is unknown. TCR alpha and beta CDR3 regions were amplified from RNA using iRepertoire nested multiplex PCR. One-step reverse transcription and amplification started from about 100-400 ng of tissue mRNA or PBMC total RNA. TCRdb fed the multiplex PCR reads into MiXCR, producing one record per CDR3 protein. This table holds around 21,000 distinct CDR3 sequences, under 30% found once. Trimming removed 2 bases from V and 1 base from J, with 8 bases in between. CDR1 and CDR2 from the germline V gene are SGHTA and FQGTGA. This CDR3 region has 14 residues.

The chain couples TRBV7-3 to TRBJ2-5; possibly TRBD2 for D (5 bases). This sequence originates from a human donor with low-grade glioma or glioblastoma, undergoing nonglioma brain surgery, or in good health (not recorded which). The specimen was glioma tissue, nonneoplastic brain tissue, or PBMCs (not recorded which). In nucleotides, the CDR3 is TGTGCCAGCAGCTTAGGAGGTTTCCAAGAGACCCAGTACTTC. Translation gives CASSLGGFQETQYF.